This T cell receptor beta chain comes out of a study of T cell responses to AZD1222 COVID-19 vaccine. Findings and limits, study-wide: Targeting of unmutated variant regions was reportedly seen in nearly half of spike-specific TCRs. Once two AZD1222 doses were given, Spike-specific TCR breadth and depth went up. Donors were chiefly white British, with a greater number of females, and clonal diversity was perhaps underestimated.

Comment on this clone: Its specificity is unknown.

The CDR3 consists of 14 residues. Germline values: CDR1 SGHTA, CDR2 FQGNSA. With 5 bases clipped from V and 2 bases from J, the junction kept 6 bases outside the gene matches. The data were produced by immunoSEQ multiplex PCR, yet TCRdb's version contains in-frame clones alone and is incomplete. Of approximately 100,000 clones detected, under 95% appear once; the ten largest clones hold around 1.2%. The chain joins TRBV7-2 to TRBJ2-7; TRBD1 agrees at 7 bases. Sample: peripheral blood, taken on day 0 of AZD1222 vaccination. The receptor's source is an adult in good health. DNA of the CDR3: TGTGCCAGCAGCCCCCTACAGGGGACCTACGAGCAGTACTTC. It yields the protein CASSPLQGTYEQYF.